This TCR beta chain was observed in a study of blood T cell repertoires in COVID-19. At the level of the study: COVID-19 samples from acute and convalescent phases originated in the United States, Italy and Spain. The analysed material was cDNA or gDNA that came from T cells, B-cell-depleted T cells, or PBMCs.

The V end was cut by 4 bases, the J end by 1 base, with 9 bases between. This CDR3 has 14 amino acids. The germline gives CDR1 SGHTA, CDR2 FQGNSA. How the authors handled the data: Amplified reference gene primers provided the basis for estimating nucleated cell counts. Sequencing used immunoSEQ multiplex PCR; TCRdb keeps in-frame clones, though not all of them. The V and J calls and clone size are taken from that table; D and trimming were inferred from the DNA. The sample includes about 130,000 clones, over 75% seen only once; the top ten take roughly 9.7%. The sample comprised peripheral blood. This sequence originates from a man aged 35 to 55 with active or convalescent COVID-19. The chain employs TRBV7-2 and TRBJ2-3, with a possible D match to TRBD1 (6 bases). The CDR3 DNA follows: TGTGCCAGCAGCTCCAGACAGGGCACAGATACGCAGTATTTT. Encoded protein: CASSSRQGTDTQYF.